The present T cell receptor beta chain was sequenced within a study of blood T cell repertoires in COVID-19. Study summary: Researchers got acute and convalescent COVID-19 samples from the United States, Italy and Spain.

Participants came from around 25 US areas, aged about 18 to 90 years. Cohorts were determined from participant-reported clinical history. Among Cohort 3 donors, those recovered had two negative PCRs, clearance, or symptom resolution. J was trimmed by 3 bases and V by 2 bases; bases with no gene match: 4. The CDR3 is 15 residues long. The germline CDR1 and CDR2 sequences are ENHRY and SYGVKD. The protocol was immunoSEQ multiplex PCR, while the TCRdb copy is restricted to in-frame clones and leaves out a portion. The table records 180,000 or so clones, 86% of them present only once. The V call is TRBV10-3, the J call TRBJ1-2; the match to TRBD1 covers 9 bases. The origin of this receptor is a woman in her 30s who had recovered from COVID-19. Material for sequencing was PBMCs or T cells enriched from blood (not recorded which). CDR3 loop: CAISEGQGYYYGYTF. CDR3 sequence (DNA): TGTGCCATCAGTGAGGGACAGGGGTACTACTATGGCTACACCTTC.